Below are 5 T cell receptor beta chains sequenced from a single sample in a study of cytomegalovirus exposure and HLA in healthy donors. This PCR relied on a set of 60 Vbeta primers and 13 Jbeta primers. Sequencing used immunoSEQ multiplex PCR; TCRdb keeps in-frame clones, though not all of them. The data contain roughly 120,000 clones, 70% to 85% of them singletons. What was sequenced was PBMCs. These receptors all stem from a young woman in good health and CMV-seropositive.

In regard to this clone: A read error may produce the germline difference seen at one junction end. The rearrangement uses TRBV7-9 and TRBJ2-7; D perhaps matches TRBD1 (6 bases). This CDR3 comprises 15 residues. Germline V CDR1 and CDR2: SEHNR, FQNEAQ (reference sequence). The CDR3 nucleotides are TGTTCCAGCAGCACGCTCCCAGGGGCGCTGGGCGAGCAGTACTTC. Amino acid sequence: CSSSTLPGALGEQYF.

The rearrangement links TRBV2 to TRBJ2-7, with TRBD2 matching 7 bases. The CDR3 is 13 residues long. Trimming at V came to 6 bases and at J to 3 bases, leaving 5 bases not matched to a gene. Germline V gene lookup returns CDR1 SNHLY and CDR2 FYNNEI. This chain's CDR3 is CASRETSSYEQYF. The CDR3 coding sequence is TGTGCCAGCAGGGAGACTAGCAGCTACGAGCAGTACTTC.

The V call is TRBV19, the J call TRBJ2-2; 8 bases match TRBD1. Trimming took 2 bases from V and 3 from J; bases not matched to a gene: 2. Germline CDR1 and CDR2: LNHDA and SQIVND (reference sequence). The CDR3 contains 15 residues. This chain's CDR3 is CASSIQGADTGELFF. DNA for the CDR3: TGTGCCAGTAGTATACAGGGGGCAGACACCGGGGAGCTGTTTTTT.

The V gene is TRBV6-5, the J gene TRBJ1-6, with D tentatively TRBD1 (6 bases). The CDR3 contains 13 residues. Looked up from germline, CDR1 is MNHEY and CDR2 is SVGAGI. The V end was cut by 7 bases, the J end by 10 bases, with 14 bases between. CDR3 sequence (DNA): TGTGCCAGCACACAGGGTGTTGAGTCACCCCTCCACTTT. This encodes CASTQGVESPLHF.

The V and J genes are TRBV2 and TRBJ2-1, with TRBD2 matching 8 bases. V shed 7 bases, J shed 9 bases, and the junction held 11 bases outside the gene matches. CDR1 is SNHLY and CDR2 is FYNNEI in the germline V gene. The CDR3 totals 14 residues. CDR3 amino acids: CASTGTRKPGEQFF. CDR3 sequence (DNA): TGTGCCAGCACCGGGACTAGGAAACCCGGTGAGCAGTTCTTC.